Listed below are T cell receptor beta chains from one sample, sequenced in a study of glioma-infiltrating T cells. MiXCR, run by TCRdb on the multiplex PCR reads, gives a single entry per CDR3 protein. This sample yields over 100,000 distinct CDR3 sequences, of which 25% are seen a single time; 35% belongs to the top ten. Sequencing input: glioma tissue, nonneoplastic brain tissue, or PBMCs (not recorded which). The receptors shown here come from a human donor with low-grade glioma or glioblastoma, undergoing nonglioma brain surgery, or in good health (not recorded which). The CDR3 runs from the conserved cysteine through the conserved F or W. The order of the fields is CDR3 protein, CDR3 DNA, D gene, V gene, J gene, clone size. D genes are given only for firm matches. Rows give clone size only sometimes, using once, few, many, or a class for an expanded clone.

cdr3_aa: CASTSSHYGYTF
cdr3_nt: TGTGCCAGCACTTCCTCCCACTATGGCTACACCTTC
d_call: .
v_call: TRBV12-3/TRBV12-4
j_call: TRBJ1-2
clone_size: .

cdr3_aa: CSARDQGNEQYF
cdr3_nt: TGCAGTGCTAGAGATCAGGGTAACGAGCAGTACTTC
d_call: .
v_call: TRBV20-1
j_call: TRBJ2-7
clone_size: many

cdr3_aa: CASSFGPSGSPETQYF
cdr3_nt: TGTGCCAGCAGCTTCGGTCCTAGCGGGAGCCCAGAGACCCAGTACTTC
d_call: TRBD2
v_call: TRBV7-6
j_call: TRBJ2-5
clone_size: many

cdr3_aa: CASSYRGRDTEAFF
cdr3_nt: TGTGCCAGCAGTTACAGGGGACGAGACACTGAAGCTTTCTTT
d_call: .
v_call: TRBV6-5
j_call: TRBJ1-1
clone_size: many

cdr3_aa: CASSSGLAGARDTQYF
cdr3_nt: TGTGCCAGCAGTTCTGGACTAGCGGGGGCAAGGGATACGCAGTATTTT
d_call: TRBD2
v_call: TRBV28
j_call: TRBJ2-3
clone_size: many

cdr3_aa: CASSPTPGQGLGSVNTEAFF
cdr3_nt: TGTGCCAGCAGCCCGACCCCGGGACAGGGTCTCGGTTCGGTGAACACTGAAGCTTTCTTT
d_call: TRBD1
v_call: TRBV7-9
j_call: TRBJ1-1
clone_size: many

cdr3_aa: CASRRSLSTDTQYF
cdr3_nt: TGTGCCAGTAGAAGGAGTTTGAGCACAGATACGCAGTATTTT
d_call: .
v_call: TRBV19
j_call: TRBJ2-3
clone_size: .

cdr3_aa: CASSQDSRQGSYEQYF
cdr3_nt: TGCGCCAGCAGCCAAGATAGCAGACAGGGCTCCTACGAGCAGTACTTC
d_call: TRBD1
v_call: TRBV4-3
j_call: TRBJ2-7
clone_size: few

cdr3_aa: CASSPETSVEETQYF
cdr3_nt: TGTGCCAGCTCACCGGAGACTAGCGTAGAAGAGACCCAGTACTTC
d_call: TRBD2
v_call: TRBV18
j_call: TRBJ2-5
clone_size: .

cdr3_aa: CASSLTGPNEKLFF
cdr3_nt: TGTGCCAGCAGTTTGACAGGGCCGAATGAAAAACTGTTTTTT
d_call: TRBD1
v_call: TRBV28
j_call: TRBJ1-4
clone_size: many

cdr3_aa: CSVEELQAFF
cdr3_nt: TGCAGCGTTGAAGAACTTCAAGCTTTCTTT
d_call: .
v_call: TRBV29-1
j_call: TRBJ1-1
clone_size: many

cdr3_aa: CAISEQQGVSEQYF
cdr3_nt: TGTGCCATCAGTGAGCAACAGGGGGTATCCGAGCAGTACTTC
d_call: TRBD1
v_call: TRBV10-3
j_call: TRBJ2-7
clone_size: many

cdr3_aa: CAISGWTSGSNEQFF
cdr3_nt: TGTGCCATCAGTGGTTGGACTAGCGGGAGCAATGAGCAGTTCTTC
d_call: TRBD2
v_call: TRBV10-3
j_call: TRBJ2-1
clone_size: few

cdr3_aa: CASSSPGVSLYTVYEQYF
cdr3_nt: TGTGCCAGCAGCTCCCCAGGGGTTTCGCTCTATACGGTTTACGAGCAGTACTTC
d_call: .
v_call: TRBV7-2
j_call: TRBJ2-7
clone_size: many

cdr3_aa: CASSHASSQNTEAFF
cdr3_nt: TGTGCCAGCAGCCACGCCAGCAGCCAGAACACTGAAGCTTTCTTT
d_call: .
v_call: TRBV3-1
j_call: TRBJ1-1
clone_size: many

cdr3_aa: CASSQDGLPGSVTDTQYF
cdr3_nt: TGCGCCAGCAGCCAAGATGGGCTTCCGGGGTCCGTCACAGATACGCAGTATTTT
d_call: .
v_call: TRBV4-3
j_call: TRBJ2-3
clone_size: once

cdr3_aa: CSARESGTGPNQPQHF
cdr3_nt: TGCAGTGCTAGAGAGTCCGGGACAGGGCCCAATCAGCCCCAGCATTTT
d_call: TRBD1
v_call: TRBV20-1
j_call: TRBJ1-5
clone_size: many

cdr3_aa: CAWRGASSNQPQHF
cdr3_nt: TGTGCCTGGAGGGGGGCATCTAGCAATCAGCCCCAGCATTTT
d_call: .
v_call: TRBV30
j_call: TRBJ1-5
clone_size: .

cdr3_aa: CASSLRTGGNQPKHF
cdr3_nt: TGTGCCAGCAGTTTAAGGACGGGGGGCAATCAGCCCAAGCATTTT
d_call: .
v_call: TRBV28
j_call: TRBJ1-5
clone_size: .

cdr3_aa: CASSQEGGTSVLHF
cdr3_nt: TGTGCCAGCAGCCAAGAGGGTGGGACATCGGTCCTCCACTTT
d_call: .
v_call: TRBV4-2
j_call: TRBJ1-6
clone_size: many

cdr3_aa: CASKETGPYEQYF
cdr3_nt: TGTGCCAGCAAGGAGACAGGTCCCTACGAGCAGTACTTC
d_call: .
v_call: TRBV2
j_call: TRBJ2-7
clone_size: many

cdr3_aa: CASKEVYNEQFF
cdr3_nt: TGTGCCAGCAAGGAGGTCTACAATGAGCAGTTCTTC
d_call: .
v_call: TRBV6-2/TRBV6-3
j_call: TRBJ2-1
clone_size: many

cdr3_aa: CASRSRQGNNSPLHF
cdr3_nt: TGTGCCAGCAGATCACGACAGGGGAATAATTCACCCCTCCACTTT
d_call: TRBD1
v_call: TRBV28
j_call: TRBJ1-6
clone_size: many

cdr3_aa: CASSIDLRQIAKNIQYF
cdr3_nt: TGTGCCAGTAGTATAGATCTTAGACAAATAGCCAAAAACATTCAGTACTTC
d_call: .
v_call: TRBV19
j_call: TRBJ2-4
clone_size: .

cdr3_aa: CASSRGAGGPYNEQFF
cdr3_nt: TGTGCCAGCAGCCGAGGGGCGGGGGGGCCGTACAATGAGCAGTTCTTC
d_call: TRBD2
v_call: TRBV6-1
j_call: TRBJ2-1
clone_size: many

cdr3_aa: CASKVERDGDNEQFF
cdr3_nt: TGTGCCAGCAAGGTGGAGCGGGACGGAGACAATGAGCAGTTCTTC
d_call: TRBD2
v_call: TRBV2
j_call: TRBJ2-1
clone_size: many

cdr3_aa: CASSLGQNPQELFF
cdr3_nt: TGTGCCAGCAGCTTAGGCCAGAACCCCCAAGAACTGTTTTTT
d_call: .
v_call: TRBV7-9
j_call: TRBJ1-4
clone_size: few

cdr3_aa: CASAYHNEQFF
cdr3_nt: TGTGCCAGCGCGTACCACAATGAGCAGTTCTTC
d_call: .
v_call: TRBV9
j_call: TRBJ2-1
clone_size: .

cdr3_aa: CASRSGTGSTDTQYF
cdr3_nt: TGTGCCAGCAGGTCAGGGACAGGAAGCACAGATACGCAGTATTTT
d_call: TRBD1
v_call: TRBV5-4
j_call: TRBJ2-3
clone_size: many

cdr3_aa: CASTPDSRPNQPQHF
cdr3_nt: TGTGCCAGTACTCCCGACAGCCGCCCCAATCAGCCCCAGCATTTT
d_call: .
v_call: TRBV19
j_call: TRBJ1-5
clone_size: many

cdr3_aa: CASGIGGRRENEQFF
cdr3_nt: TGTGCCAGCGGAATTGGCGGGAGACGTGAAAATGAGCAGTTCTTC
d_call: TRBD2
v_call: TRBV7-9
j_call: TRBJ2-1
clone_size: .

cdr3_aa: CASSSVYSSYNEQFF
cdr3_nt: TGTGCCAGCAGCTCCGTCTATAGCTCCTACAATGAGCAGTTCTTC
d_call: .
v_call: TRBV3-1
j_call: TRBJ2-1
clone_size: .

cdr3_aa: CASSYSRQADTEAFF
cdr3_nt: TGTGCCAGCAGTTATTCCCGACAGGCGGACACTGAAGCTTTCTTT
d_call: .
v_call: TRBV6-1
j_call: TRBJ1-1
clone_size: many

cdr3_aa: CASSLKGYSLLF
cdr3_nt: TGCGCCAGCAGCCTCAAGGGGTACTCTCTTCTCTTC
d_call: .
v_call: TRBV4-3
j_call: TRBJ2-1
clone_size: many